These 25 T cell receptor beta chains came from one sample sequenced in a study of T cell responses to AZD1222 COVID-19 vaccine. Libraries were prepared by immunoSEQ multiplex PCR; TCRdb keeps only in-frame clonotypes and omits some of them. Among around 70,000 clones listed, 85% to 90% were seen once. This specimen consisted of peripheral blood, obtained on day 0 of AZD1222 vaccination. Receptors originate from an adult in good health.

The chain is built from TRBV6-2 or TRBV6-3 and TRBJ2-7, with D perhaps assigned TRBD1 or TRBD2 (6 bases each). CDR1 and CDR2 (germline): MNHEY, SVGEGT. The CDR3 is made up of 17 amino acids. Trimming removed 2 bases from V and 6 bases from J, with 23 bases in between. DNA of the CDR3: TGTGCCAGCAGTTACGGTTACAGGGAAGGAGGGAGTGGCGAGCAGTACTTC. As protein: CASSYGYREGGSGEQYF.

V is TRBV18 and J is TRBJ1-1, with a possible D match to TRBD1 (6 bases). The germline V gene encodes CDR1 KGHSH and CDR2 LQKENI. This CDR3 spans 14 amino acids. V gave up 3 bases and J gave up 3 bases, with 11 bases separating them. CDR3 in DNA: TGTGCCAGCTCACCTCGGGGGCTACACACTGAAGCTTTCTTT. Encoded protein: CASSPRGLHTEAFF.

The CDR3 DNA reads TGTGCCAGCAGCCCCGGGGTTGAGCAGTACTTC. The encoded protein is CASSPGVEQYF. The gene calls are TRBV14 and TRBJ2-7; TRBD2 might be the D (5 bases). V was cut by 4 bases and J by 7 bases, with 8 bases left in between. The CDR3 covers 11 residues. Germline CDR1 is SGHDN and CDR2 is FVKESK.

The chain joins TRBV7-9 to TRBJ2-7; D uncertain. CDR1 and CDR2 (germline): SEHNR, FQNEAQ (reference sequence). Deletions cut 4 bases from V and 2 bases from J, with 15 bases between. The CDR3 covers 15 residues. The CDR3 DNA reads as TGTGCCAGCAGCTCAGATAGGGATTTCACCTACGAGCAGTACTTC. It yields the protein CASSSDRDFTYEQYF.

The chain employs TRBV9 and TRBJ1-1, with 7 bases matching TRBD1. With V trimmed by 3 bases and J by 1 base, 6 bases remained unmatched. The germline gives CDR1 SGDLS, CDR2 YYNGEE. The CDR3 consists of 15 residues. CDR3 protein: CASSEAGGRNTEAFF. The CDR3 region has the DNA TGTGCCAGCAGCGAAGCAGGGGGGAGGAACACTGAAGCTTTCTTT.

Only a few counts were recorded for this clone. V gene TRBV29-1 combines with J gene TRBJ2-7; D is perhaps TRBD2 (5 bases). Germline V gene sequence: CDR1 SQVTM, CDR2 ANQGSEA. V was pared by 6 bases and J by 5 bases, with 14 bases between. This CDR3 is 12 amino acids long. CDR3 nucleotides: TGCAGCGTCCGATCGGACGGGGACGAGCAGTACTTC. As protein: CSVRSDGDEQYF.

Only a few counts were recorded for this clone. Other DNA sequences from this sample encode an identical CDR3 as well. J is TRBJ2-6 and V is TRBV4-2, with D possibly TRBD2 on 6 matching bases. V was clipped by 3 bases and J by 4 bases, with 13 bases between them. Germline V lookup: CDR1 LGHNA, CDR2 YNFKEQ. The CDR3 is 16 residues long. The CDR3 is CASSHVGGGGANVLTF. In DNA form, the CDR3 reads TGTGCCAGCAGCCATGTGGGGGGTGGAGGGGCCAACGTCCTGACTTTC.

This chain links TRBV27 with TRBJ2-7, with D hard to call. CDR1 MNHEY and CDR2 SMNVEV come from the germline V gene (reference sequence). V lost 9 bases, J lost 3 bases, and 18 bases lay in between. The CDR3 has 14 amino acids. The CDR3 nucleotides read TGTGCCAGTCGTGATGGGTTAGTCGGCTACGAGCAGTACTTC. Translation gives CASRDGLVGYEQYF.

The DNA of the CDR3 is TGTGCCACCAGCAGAGACCCGCCGAGGAGGGGGGGGACAGATACGCAGTATTTT. Its translation: CATSRDPPRRGGTDTQYF. The V call is TRBV15, the J call TRBJ2-3, with D possibly TRBD2 on 7 matching bases. The CDR3 sequence is 18 residues long. CDR1 is LNHNV, CDR2 YYDKDF, per germline (reference sequence). Trimming pared 0 bases from V and 3 bases from J, leaving 19 bases between.

V is TRBV7-6 and J is TRBJ2-3; 9 bases align to TRBD2. Trimming took 4 bases from V and 0 from J; bases not matched to a gene: 11. Germline V CDR1 and CDR2: SGHVS, FNYEAQ. This CDR3 has 18 residues. CDR3: CASSSRGASGTSTDTQYF. CDR3 nucleotides: TGTGCCAGCAGCTCCCGGGGGGCTAGCGGGACAAGCACAGATACGCAGTATTTT.

This clone rates as medium-sized. V gene TRBV6-1 combines with J gene TRBJ1-3; D unclear. V dropped 2 bases and J dropped 3 bases, with 11 bases sitting between them. The germline gives CDR1 MNHNS, CDR2 SASEGT. The CDR3 is 15 amino acids. CDR3 nucleotide sequence: TGTGCCAGCAGTGAATGGGTTTCGGGTGGAAACACCATATATTTT. The encoded protein is CASSEWVSGGNTIYF.

The genes are TRBV3-1 (or the pseudogene TRBV3-2) and TRBJ1-3; 9 positions match TRBD1. The CDR3 loop spans 14 amino acids. Germline lookup yields CDR1 LGHDT and CDR2 YNNKEL (reference sequence). With V trimmed by 4 bases and J by 9 bases, 7 bases remained unmatched. The CDR3 region is CASSPRQGVSTIYF. The CDR3 coding sequence is TGTGCCAGCAGCCCCAGACAGGGGGTTAGCACCATATATTTT.

The chain combines TRBV5-4 with TRBJ2-1, with 11 bases that match TRBD2. After removal of 9 bases from V and 16 bases from J, the junction contained 15 bases not matched to a gene. The CDR3 contains 13 residues. CDR1 SGHNT and CDR2 YYREEE come from the germline V gene (reference sequence). For the CDR3, the DNA is TGTGCCACCAGGGTAGCGGGAGGGCCTAGTGGTTTCTTC. Its protein is CATRVAGGPSGFF. The whole variable domain, filled in from reference TRBV5-4 and TRBJ2-1, reads ETGVTQSPTHLIKTRGQQVTLRCSSQSGHNTVSWYQQALGQGPQFIFQYYREEENGRGNFPPRFSGLQFPNYSSELNVNALELDDSALYLCATRVAGGPSGFFGPGTRLTVL.

V is TRBV7-8 and J is TRBJ1-1, with D unclear. V gave up 1 base and J gave up 1 base, with 10 bases separating them. The CDR3 totals 15 residues. Germline V gene data show CDR1 as SGHVS and CDR2 as FQNEAQ. The CDR3 region is CASSLGATRNTEAFF. The DNA of the CDR3 is TGTGCCAGCAGCTTAGGTGCCACCAGGAACACTGAAGCTTTCTTT.

This rearrangement joins TRBV5-4 to TRBJ1-6, with D possibly being TRBD1 (6 bases). CDR1 SGHNT and CDR2 YYREEE come from the germline V gene (reference sequence). The CDR3 runs to 15 residues. The V gene lost 2 bases and the J gene lost 8 bases, with 14 bases spanning the gap. In DNA form, the CDR3 reads TGTGCCAGCAGCTTATCAGGGGTCACGGATTCACCCCTCCACTTT. Translating it yields CASSLSGVTDSPLHF.

This clone has just one count. This chain links TRBV12-5 with TRBJ2-7, with D perhaps assigned TRBD1 or TRBD2 (5 bases each). There are 15 residues in the CDR3. With 3 bases removed from V and 3 bases from J, the gap between germline ends came to 15 bases. Germline CDR1 is LGHNT and CDR2 is FRNRAP. The CDR3 DNA is TGTGCTAGTGGTTTAGGCGAGGGACGGGACTACGAGCAGTACTTC. Protein sequence: CASGLGEGRDYEQYF.

This clone has only a few counts. The CDR3 DNA is TGTGCCAGCAGTTACCTCCTCGGACAGGGCCACGAGCAGTACTTC. Translating it yields CASSYLLGQGHEQYF. This chain uses TRBV6-2 or TRBV6-3 with TRBJ2-7, with TRBD1 matching 8 bases. This CDR3 spans 15 amino acids. The V and J ends lost 2 bases and 5 bases, in that order; junction bases with no gene match: 8. Germline V CDR1 and CDR2: MNHEY, SVGEGT.

This chain links TRBV3-1 (or the pseudogene TRBV3-2) with TRBJ2-1, with 15 bases identical to TRBD2. CDR1 LGHDT and CDR2 YNNKEL come from the germline V gene (reference sequence). Losses at the gene ends were 4 bases for V and 7 bases for J; bases not matched to a gene: 5. The CDR3 is made up of 16 amino acids. CDR3 residues: CASSLSGTSGRNEQFF. The DNA for the CDR3 is TGTGCCAGCAGCCTGTCTGGGACTAGCGGGAGGAATGAGCAGTTCTTC.

The V and J genes are TRBV12-3 or TRBV12-4 and TRBJ2-1; no reliable D call. Trimming took 0 bases from V and 6 from J, leaving 6 bases between them. CDR3 length: 13 residues. The CDR3 protein is CASSLALFNEQFF. Written as DNA, the CDR3 is TGTGCCAGCAGTTTAGCGCTTTTCAATGAGCAGTTCTTC.

This clone was detected only once. The rearrangement joins TRBV5-6 to TRBJ2-1; 7 bases match TRBD2. V shed 3 bases, J shed 10 bases, and the junction held 7 bases outside the gene matches. This CDR3 spans 13 amino acids. CDR1 is SGHDT, CDR2 YYEEEE, per germline. The CDR3: CASSSTRAGEQFF. The CDR3 coding sequence is TGTGCCAGCAGCTCCACTCGAGCGGGGGAGCAGTTCTTC. Together with reference TRBV5-6 and TRBJ2-1, the CDR3 gives the full variable domain: DAGVTQSPTHLIKTRGQQVTLRCSPKSGHDTVSWYQQALGQGPQFIFQYYEEEERQRGNFPDRFSGHQFPNYSSELNVNALLLGDSALYLCASSSTRAGEQFFGPGTRLTVL.

The V gene is TRBV30, the J gene TRBJ1-1; no clear D gene. This CDR3 comprises 13 residues. CDR1 GTSNPN and CDR2 SVGIG come from the germline V gene (reference sequence). V lost 1 base and J lost 1, with 7 bases in between. The CDR3 loop reads CAWSGQQNTEAFF. Here the CDR3 DNA reads TGTGCCTGGAGTGGGCAGCAGAACACTGAAGCTTTCTTT.

CDR3 loop: CASSPTTNTEAFF. The CDR3 bases are TGCGCCAGCAGCCCTACAACGAACACTGAAGCTTTCTTT. The chain employs TRBV4-1 and TRBJ1-1; D remains ambiguous. V was trimmed by 4 bases and J by 1 base, leaving 7 bases between them. The germline gives CDR1 MGHRA, CDR2 YSYEKL. There are 13 residues in the CDR3.

The J gene is TRBJ2-7, the V gene TRBV4-1; 8 positions agree with TRBD1. J was trimmed by 0 bases and V by 3 bases; bases with no gene match: 7. This CDR3 is 16 amino acids long. Germline V gene sequence: CDR1 MGHRA, CDR2 YSYEKL. CDR3 nucleotides: TGCGCCAGCAGCCAGAAGACAGGGGCGGACTCCTACGAGCAGTACTTC. This gives the protein CASSQKTGADSYEQYF.

The sample holds one count of this clone. The chain couples TRBV2 to TRBJ1-5, with D uncertain. This CDR3 has 12 residues. Germline loops: CDR1 SNHLY, CDR2 FYNNEI. V lost 6 bases and J 2 bases, leaving 5 bases between the germline ends. The CDR3 bases are TGTGCCAGCAGCCAGGGCAATCAGCCCCAGCATTTT. Translated, it gives CASSQGNQPQHF. Full variable domain (missing parts from reference TRBV2 and TRBJ1-5): EPEVTQTPSHQVTQMGQEVILRCVPISNHLYFYWYRQILGQKVEFLVSFYNNEISEKSEIFDDQFSVERPDGSNFTLKIRSTKLEDSAMYFCASSQGNQPQHFGDGTRLSIL.

This clone has a single count. The chain is built from TRBV12-3 or TRBV12-4 and TRBJ1-2; no clear D. The CDR3 sequence is 13 residues long. The germline V and J ends were trimmed by 5 bases and 4 bases, with 11 bases remaining between them. This chain's CDR3 is CASSPGPSYGYTF. DNA of the CDR3: TGTGCCAGCAGTCCCGGTCCTAGCTATGGCTACACCTTC.